Following are 20 T cell receptor beta chains from one sample sequenced in a study of T cell responses to AZD1222 COVID-19 vaccine. Clones were sequenced by immunoSEQ multiplex PCR, and TCRdb holds only the in-frame ones, with some missing. The table records over 75,000 clones, 75% to 90% of them present only once. The input for sequencing was peripheral blood, taken on day 0 of AZD1222 vaccination. The receptors come from an adult in good health.

As regards this clone: At one end, the junction sequence differs from germline, possibly due to a read error. This sequence joins TRBV7-2 and TRBJ2-7; 10 bases map to TRBD2. The length of the CDR3 is 14 residues. Germline loops: CDR1 SGHTA, CDR2 FQGNSA. CDR3: CASRSAGTSALQDF. The CDR3 DNA is TGTGCCAGCAGGTCGGCCGGGACTAGCGCCCTTCAGGACTTC.

The genes are TRBV7-2 and TRBJ1-2; 9 nucleotides line up with TRBD1. Germline lookup yields CDR1 SGHTA and CDR2 FQGNSA. The CDR3 has 15 residues. V shed 1 base and J 6 bases; nucleotides not matched to a gene: 6. The CDR3: CASSLEWDRVDGYTF. The CDR3 DNA follows: TGTGCCAGCAGCTTAGAGTGGGACAGGGTGGATGGCTACACCTTC. Complete variable domain (other parts from reference TRBV7-2 and TRBJ1-2): GAGVSQSPSNKVTEKGKDVELRCDPISGHTALYWYRQSLGQGLEFLIYFQGNSAPDKSGLPSDRFSAERTGGSVSTLTIQRTQQEDSAVYLCASSLEWDRVDGYTFGSGTRLTVV.

CDR3 DNA sequence: TGTGCCAGCAGGTACAGGGACAGAGCTAACTATGGCTACACCTTC. Its protein is CASRYRDRANYGYTF. The chain employs TRBV3-1 (or the pseudogene TRBV3-2) and TRBJ1-2; the match to TRBD1 covers 7 bases. Per germline, CDR1 LGHDT and CDR2 YNNKEL (reference sequence). This CDR3 is built from 15 residues. Losses at the gene ends were 6 bases for V and 0 bases for J; bases not matched to a gene: 7.

The V and J genes are TRBV5-1 and TRBJ2-6; 8 bases match TRBD2. V was pared by 1 base and J by 0 bases, with 15 bases of the junction left unmatched. Germline V gene data show CDR1 as SGHRS and CDR2 as YFSETQ. The CDR3 spans 21 residues. The CDR3: CASSLSHLSGGRSSGANVLTF. CDR3 in DNA: TGCGCCAGCAGCTTGTCCCATCTGTCCGGCGGGAGGAGCTCTGGGGCCAACGTCCTGACTTTC. The full variable domain, in which reference TRBV5-1 and TRBJ2-6 provide the parts outside the CDR3, is KAGVTQTPRYLIKTRGQQVTLSCSPISGHRSVSWYQQTPGQGLQFLFEYFSETQRNKGNFPGRFSGRQFSNSRSEMNVSTLELGDSALYLCASSLSHLSGGRSSGANVLTFGAGSRLTVL.

The chain carries TRBV5-1 and TRBJ2-2; D is perhaps TRBD2 (6 bases). Trimming took off 1 base at V and 3 bases at J, with 10 bases between the two ends. CDR3 length: 15 amino acids. CDR1 SGHRS and CDR2 YFSETQ come from the germline V gene. CDR3 nucleotides: TGCGCCAGCAGCTTGTCCGGGGGTTACACCGGGGAGCTGTTTTTT. This encodes CASSLSGGYTGELFF.

This rearrangement joins TRBV3-1 (or the pseudogene TRBV3-2) to TRBJ2-7; TRBD1 aligns across 10 bases. This CDR3 is built from 15 residues. Germline V gene data show CDR1 as LGHDT and CDR2 as YNNKEL (reference sequence). V gave up 11 bases and J gave up 2 bases; unmatched junction bases: 12. The CDR3 is CAARTGQGVPYEQYF. The CDR3 DNA is TGTGCCGCAAGGACCGGACAGGGGGTTCCCTACGAGCAGTACTTC.

The CDR3 DNA reads TGTGCCAGTACCACCCCGGGTGCAGGGGGATCATATGGCTACACCTTC. Protein product: CASTTPGAGGSYGYTF. The chain combines TRBV19 with TRBJ1-2; 7 nucleotides line up with TRBD1. Germline trimming cut 7 bases from V and 5 bases from J; bases unmatched to any gene: 16. The CDR3 runs to 16 residues. The germline CDR1 and CDR2 sequences are LNHDA and SQIVND (reference sequence).

V is TRBV5-1 and J is TRBJ2-7; possibly TRBD2 for D (5 bases). CDR1 is SGHRS, CDR2 YFSETQ, per germline. V lost 1 base, J lost 4 bases, and 9 bases lay in between. The CDR3 is 13 residues long. The CDR3 sequence: CASSLSSEYEQYF. The CDR3, as DNA: TGCGCCAGCAGCTTGAGTAGCGAGTACGAGCAGTACTTC.

The V and J genes are TRBV9 and TRBJ2-7; possible D gene TRBD2, 5 bases. This CDR3 has 13 amino acids. Germline loops: CDR1 SGDLS, CDR2 YYNGEE. Trimming took 3 bases from V and 6 from J, leaving 13 bases between them. CDR3 coding DNA: TGTGCCAGCAGCGGGGGAAGAGCGGCCGAGCAGTACTTC. This encodes CASSGGRAAEQYF.

This clone appeared a single time. The CDR3 sequence: CASGLVYAGSSFDTQYF. In nucleotides, the CDR3 is TGTGCTAGTGGTTTGGTTTATGCGGGGAGCTCCTTTGATACGCAGTATTTT. V and J are TRBV12-5 and TRBJ2-3; tentatively, D is TRBD2 (6 bases). This CDR3 contains 17 residues. Per the germline V gene, CDR1 is LGHNT and CDR2 is FRNRAP. V lost 0 bases and J 6 bases, leaving 19 bases between the germline ends.

The J gene is TRBJ2-2, the V gene TRBV7-3; 8 bases map to TRBD1. J gave up 6 bases and V 5 bases, and 5 bases lay outside the gene matches. This CDR3 is built from 14 residues. The V gene's germline CDR1 is SGHTA and CDR2 FQGTGA. The CDR3 loop is CASSPGQGPGELFF. CDR3 nucleotides: TGTGCCAGCAGCCCCGGACAGGGACCCGGGGAGCTGTTTTTT.

The J gene is TRBJ2-7, the V gene TRBV10-2, with D perhaps assigned TRBD1 or TRBD2 (5 bases each). Trimming removed 5 bases from V and 5 bases from J, with 16 bases in between. The length of the CDR3 is 14 residues. CDR1 is WSHSY and CDR2 is SAAADI in the germline V gene. CDR3 loop: CASSLRDPGDEQYF. DNA for the CDR3: TGCGCCAGCAGTCTAAGGGACCCCGGGGACGAGCAGTACTTC.

The chain recombines TRBV12-5 with TRBJ1-1; D gene ambiguous. Germline-derived CDR1 and CDR2 are LGHNT and FRNRAP. The CDR3 spans 13 residues. Trimming removed 3 bases at V and 4 bases at J, with 9 bases between. In DNA form, the CDR3 reads TGTGCTAGTGGTTTCTCAAGTGGCACTGAAGCTTTCTTT. Protein: CASGFSSGTEAFF.

The rearrangement joins TRBV7-2 to TRBJ1-2; tentative D call: TRBD1 (5 bases). Deletions cut 2 bases from V and 3 bases from J, with 7 bases between. The CDR3 is made up of 13 amino acids. The germline CDR1 and CDR2 sequences are SGHTA and FQGNSA. This chain's CDR3 is CASSLPGYYGYTF. The CDR3 nucleotides are TGTGCCAGCAGCTTACCAGGGTACTATGGCTACACCTTC.

The chain combines TRBV7-9 with TRBJ1-3, with 7 bases fitting TRBD1. The germline gives CDR1 SEHNR, CDR2 FQNEAQ (reference sequence). J lost 2 bases, V lost 5 bases, and 9 bases had no gene match. This CDR3 comprises 16 residues. DNA of the CDR3: TGTGCCAGCAGCCCGGACAACAGGGGCGCTGGAAACACCATATATTTT. It codes for CASSPDNRGAGNTIYF. The full variable domain, completed using reference TRBV7-9 and TRBJ1-3, is DTGVSQNPRHKITKRGQNVTFRCDPISEHNRLYWYRQTLGQGPEFLTYFQNEAQLEKSRLLSDRFSAERPKGSFSTLEIQRTEQGDSAMYLCASSPDNRGAGNTIYFGEGSWLTVV.

The genes are TRBV7-2 and TRBJ2-3; 10 positions match TRBD2. Trimming cost V 4 bases and J 5 bases; bases outside gene matches: 9. Germline CDR1 reads SGHTA; CDR2 reads FQGNSA. The CDR3 has 16 residues. CDR3 coding DNA: TGTGCCAGCAGCTCGGCTCTAGCGGGAGCACTAGATACGCAGTATTTT. Protein sequence: CASSSALAGALDTQYF.

The chain carries TRBV6-5 and TRBJ2-3; D unclear. This CDR3 has 15 residues. Deletions cut 8 bases from V and 2 bases from J, with 17 bases between. In germline, CDR1 is MNHEY, CDR2 SVGAGI. CDR3 bases: TGTGCCAGCCCCTTTGACGGCGGATCCACAGATACGCAGTATTTT. This gives the protein CASPFDGGSTDTQYF.

The chain joins TRBV11-2 to TRBJ2-3; 13 bases agree with TRBD2. J gave up 5 bases and V 1 base, and 3 bases lay outside the gene matches. The germline CDR1 and CDR2 sequences are SGHAT and FQNNGV. The CDR3 runs 16 residues. DNA of the CDR3: TGTGCCAGCAGCTTAGTACTAGCGGGAGGGGTAGATACGCAGTATTTT. It yields the protein CASSLVLAGGVDTQYF. The complete variable domain, with remaining parts taken from reference TRBV11-2 and TRBJ2-3, reads EAGVAQSPRYKIIEKRQSVAFWCNPISGHATLYWYQQILGQGPKLLIQFQNNGVVDDSQLPKDRFSAERLKGVDSTLKIQPAKLEDSAVYLCASSLVLAGGVDTQYFGPGTRLTVL.

The genes are TRBV15 and TRBJ1-3; TRBD1 aligns across 7 bases. Losses at the gene ends were 2 bases for V and 4 bases for J; bases not matched to a gene: 5. CDR3 size: 15 residues. CDR1 and CDR2 (germline): LNHNV, YYDKDF (reference sequence). CDR3 amino acids: CATSRTGQYGNTIYF. In DNA, the CDR3 is TGTGCCACCAGCAGAACGGGACAGTACGGAAACACCATATATTTT.

The chain recombines TRBV5-1 with TRBJ1-4; D might be TRBD1 (5 bases). This CDR3 comprises 16 residues. Looked up from germline, CDR1 is SGHRS and CDR2 is YFSETQ. V lost 0 bases and J lost 6, with 15 bases in between. CDR3 residues: CASSLAGRGGDEKLFF. The CDR3, as DNA: TGCGCCAGCAGCTTGGCCGGGAGGGGCGGGGATGAAAAACTGTTTTTT.